This entry concerns a single T cell receptor (beta chain). This CDR3 comprises 15 residues. Germline V CDR1 and CDR2: SGHTA, FQGNSA. V was clipped by 5 bases and J by 10 bases; unmatched bases: 9. This sample is drawn from a study of OX40 agonist ivuxolimab in advanced cancers. Repertoires were generated with immunoSEQ multiplex PCR, while TCRdb's copy carries only in-frame clones and drops some. The data hold some 62,000 clones, with about 85% observed a single time. The sequence was obtained from an adult with an advanced solid tumor such as melanoma, head and neck, liver or kidney cancer. This material consisted of CD4+ or CD8+ T cells sorted from blood, taken in a trial of the OX40 agonist ivuxolimab. The chain has TRBV7-2 and TRBJ1-6; the match to TRBD1 covers 9 bases. CDR3 sequence: CASSRDRVSESPLHF. DNA of the CDR3: TGTGCCAGCAGCCGGGACAGGGTATCGGAATCACCCCTCCACTTT.